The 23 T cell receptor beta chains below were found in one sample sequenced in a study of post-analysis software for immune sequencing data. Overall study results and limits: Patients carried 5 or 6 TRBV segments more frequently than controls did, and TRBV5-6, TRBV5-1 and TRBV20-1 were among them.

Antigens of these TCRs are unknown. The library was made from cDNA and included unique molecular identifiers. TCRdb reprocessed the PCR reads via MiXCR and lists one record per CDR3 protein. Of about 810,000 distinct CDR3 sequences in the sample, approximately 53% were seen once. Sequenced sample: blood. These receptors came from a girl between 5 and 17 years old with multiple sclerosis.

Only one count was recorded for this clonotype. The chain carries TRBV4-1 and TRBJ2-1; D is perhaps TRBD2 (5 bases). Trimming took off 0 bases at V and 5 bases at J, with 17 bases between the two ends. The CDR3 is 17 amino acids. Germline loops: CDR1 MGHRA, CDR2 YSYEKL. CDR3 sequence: CASSQDRGLSLDNEQFF. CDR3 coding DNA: TGCGCCAGCAGCCAAGATCGCGGACTCTCCCTTGACAATGAGCAGTTCTTC.

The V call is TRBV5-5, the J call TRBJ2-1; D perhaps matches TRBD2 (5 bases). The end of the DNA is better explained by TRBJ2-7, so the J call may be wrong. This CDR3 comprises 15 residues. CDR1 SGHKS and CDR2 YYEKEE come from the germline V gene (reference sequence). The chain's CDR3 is CASSLERAVYNEQYF. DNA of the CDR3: TGTGCCAGCAGCTTGGAGAGGGCGGTCTACAATGAGCAGTACTTC.

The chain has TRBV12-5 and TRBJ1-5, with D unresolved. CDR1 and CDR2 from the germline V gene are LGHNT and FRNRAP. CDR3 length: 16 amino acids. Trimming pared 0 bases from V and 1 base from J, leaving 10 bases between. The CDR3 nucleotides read TGTGCTAGTGGTTTGGTAATCCAGACGAGCAATCAGCCCCAGCATTTT. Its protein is CASGLVIQTSNQPQHF. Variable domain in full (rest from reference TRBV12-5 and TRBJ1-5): DARVTQTPRHKVTEMGQEVTMRCQPILGHNTVFWYRQTMMQGLELLAYFRNRAPLDDSGMPKDRFSAEMPDATLATLKIQPSEPRDSAVYFCASGLVIQTSNQPQHFGDGTRLSIL.

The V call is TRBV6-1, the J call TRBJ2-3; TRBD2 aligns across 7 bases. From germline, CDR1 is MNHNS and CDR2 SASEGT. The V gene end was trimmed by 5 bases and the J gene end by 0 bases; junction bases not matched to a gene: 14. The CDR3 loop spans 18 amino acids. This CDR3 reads CASSKWLADAGSTDTQYF. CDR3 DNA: TGTGCCAGCAGTAAGTGGCTAGCGGATGCCGGGAGCACAGATACGCAGTATTTT.

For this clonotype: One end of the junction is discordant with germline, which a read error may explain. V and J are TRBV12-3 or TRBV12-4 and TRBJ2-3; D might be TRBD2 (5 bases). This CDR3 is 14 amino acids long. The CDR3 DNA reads TGTGCCAGCAGCGAGGGCGGAGGCACAGATGCGCAGTATTTT. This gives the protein CASSEGGGTDAQYF.

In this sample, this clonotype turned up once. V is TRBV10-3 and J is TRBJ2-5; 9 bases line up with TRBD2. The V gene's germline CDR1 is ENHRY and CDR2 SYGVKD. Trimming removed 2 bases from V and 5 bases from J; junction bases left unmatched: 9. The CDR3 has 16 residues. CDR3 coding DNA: TGTGCCATCAGTGAGGTGGTATGGCTAGCGGGGGAGACCCAGTACTTC. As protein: CAISEVVWLAGETQYF.

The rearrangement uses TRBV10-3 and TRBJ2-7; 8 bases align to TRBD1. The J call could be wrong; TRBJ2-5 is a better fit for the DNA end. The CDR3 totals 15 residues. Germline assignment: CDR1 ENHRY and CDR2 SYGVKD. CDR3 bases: TGTGCCATCAGTGAGTCCGCAGGGGGCGGAAAGACCCAGTACTTC. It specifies CAISESAGGGKTQYF.

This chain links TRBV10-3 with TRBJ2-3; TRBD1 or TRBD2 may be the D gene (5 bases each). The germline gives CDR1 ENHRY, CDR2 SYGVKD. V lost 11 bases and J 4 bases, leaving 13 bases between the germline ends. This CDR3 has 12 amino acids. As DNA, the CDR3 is TGTGCCGCCCTGGGGGAATCAGATACGCAGTATTTT. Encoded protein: CAALGESDTQYF.

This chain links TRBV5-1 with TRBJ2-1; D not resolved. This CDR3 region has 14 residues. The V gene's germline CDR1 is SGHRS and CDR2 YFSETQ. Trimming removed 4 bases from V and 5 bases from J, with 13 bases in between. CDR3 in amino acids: CASSPGEANNEQFF. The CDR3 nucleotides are TGCGCCAGCAGCCCGGGTGAAGCCAACAATGAGCAGTTCTTC.

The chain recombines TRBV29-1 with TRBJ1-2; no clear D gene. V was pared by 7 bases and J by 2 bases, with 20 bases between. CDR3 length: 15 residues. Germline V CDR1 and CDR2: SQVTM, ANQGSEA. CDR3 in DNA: TGCAGCGCCGGCGGACGACTGAACCCCAACTATGGCTACACCTTC. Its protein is CSAGGRLNPNYGYTF.

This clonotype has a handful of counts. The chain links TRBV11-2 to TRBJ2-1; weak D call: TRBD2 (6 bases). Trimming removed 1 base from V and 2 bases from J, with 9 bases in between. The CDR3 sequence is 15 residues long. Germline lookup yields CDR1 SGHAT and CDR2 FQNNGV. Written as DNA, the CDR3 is TGTGCCAGCAGCTTAGGCGGGAACGCCTACAATGAGCAGTTCTTC. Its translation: CASSLGGNAYNEQFF.

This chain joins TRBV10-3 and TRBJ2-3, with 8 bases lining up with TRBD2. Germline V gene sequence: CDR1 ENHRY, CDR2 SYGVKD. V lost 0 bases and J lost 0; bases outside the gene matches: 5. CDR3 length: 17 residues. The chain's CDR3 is CAISESPPGGSTDTQYF. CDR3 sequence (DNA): TGTGCCATCAGTGAGTCCCCTCCGGGAGGGAGCACAGATACGCAGTATTTT.

CDR3 residues: CSVVGGQGADWVYGYTF. CDR3 coding DNA: TGCAGCGTTGTGGGGGGGCAGGGGGCGGATTGGGTATATGGCTACACCTTC. This chain connects TRBV29-1 to TRBJ1-2, with 8 bases matching TRBD1. There are 17 residues in the CDR3. The germline V gene encodes CDR1 SQVTM and CDR2 ANQGSEA. V shed 4 bases, J shed 5 bases, and the junction held 18 bases outside the gene matches.

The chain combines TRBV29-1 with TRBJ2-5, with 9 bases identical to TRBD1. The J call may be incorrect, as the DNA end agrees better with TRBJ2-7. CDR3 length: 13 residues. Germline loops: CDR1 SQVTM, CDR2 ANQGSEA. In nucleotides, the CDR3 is TGCAGCGTCGTAGGTGACAGGGGGTTCGAGCAGTACTTC. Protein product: CSVVGDRGFEQYF.

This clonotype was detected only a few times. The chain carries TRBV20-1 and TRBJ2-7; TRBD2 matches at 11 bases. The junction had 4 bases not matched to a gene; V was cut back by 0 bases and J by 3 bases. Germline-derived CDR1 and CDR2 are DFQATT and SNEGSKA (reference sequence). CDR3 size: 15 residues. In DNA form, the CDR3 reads TGCAGTGCTAGAGATCTAGCGGGAGGAATCTACGAGCAGTACTTC. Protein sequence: CSARDLAGGIYEQYF.

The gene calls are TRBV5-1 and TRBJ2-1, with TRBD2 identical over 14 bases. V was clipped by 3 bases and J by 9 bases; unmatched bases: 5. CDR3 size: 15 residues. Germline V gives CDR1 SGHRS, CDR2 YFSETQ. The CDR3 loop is CASSYRLAGGGEQFF. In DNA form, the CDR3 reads TGCGCCAGCAGCTATAGACTAGCGGGAGGGGGTGAGCAGTTCTTC.

The CDR3 sequence is CASSVDPTNQETQYF. The CDR3 DNA is TGTGCCAGCAGCGTAGACCCGACGAACCAAGAGACCCAGTACTTC. This chain links TRBV9 with TRBJ2-5; D remains ambiguous. Germline V CDR1 and CDR2: SGDLS, YYNGEE. The CDR3 has 15 amino acids. Trimming shortened V by 0 bases and J by 0 bases, and 9 bases separated the two germline ends.

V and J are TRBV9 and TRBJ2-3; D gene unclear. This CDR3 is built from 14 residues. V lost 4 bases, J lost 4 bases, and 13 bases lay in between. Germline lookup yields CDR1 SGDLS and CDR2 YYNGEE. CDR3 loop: CASSPRLSPDTQYF. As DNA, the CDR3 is TGTGCCAGCAGCCCCCGGTTGAGTCCAGATACGCAGTATTTT.

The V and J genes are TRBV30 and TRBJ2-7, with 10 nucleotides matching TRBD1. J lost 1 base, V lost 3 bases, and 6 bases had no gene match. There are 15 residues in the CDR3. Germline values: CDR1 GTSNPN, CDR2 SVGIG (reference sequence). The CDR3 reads CAWSLTGQGSYEQYF. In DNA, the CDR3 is TGTGCCTGGAGCCTTACGGGACAGGGGTCCTACGAGCAGTACTTC.

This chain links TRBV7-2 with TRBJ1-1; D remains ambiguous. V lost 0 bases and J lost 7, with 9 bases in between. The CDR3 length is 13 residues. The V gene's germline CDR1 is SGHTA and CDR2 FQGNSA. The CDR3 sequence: CASSLAAKSEAFF. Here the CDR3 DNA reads TGTGCCAGCAGCTTAGCGGCCAAGAGTGAAGCTTTCTTT.

The CDR3 nucleotides are TGTGCCAGCAGCTTAGAGGGTGTGACTAGCGGGAGGGCCTACAATGAGCAGTTCTTC. This encodes CASSLEGVTSGRAYNEQFF. The chain is built from TRBV7-9 and TRBJ2-1, with 14 bases that match TRBD2. Germline assignment: CDR1 SEHNR and CDR2 FQNEAQ (reference sequence). This CDR3 is built from 19 residues. The ends lost 1 base at V and 2 bases at J; junction bases unmatched: 7. The full variable domain, its missing parts supplied by reference TRBV7-9 and TRBJ2-1, is DTGVSQNPRHKITKRGQNVTFRCDPISEHNRLYWYRQTLGQGPEFLTYFQNEAQLEKSRLLSDRFSAERPKGSFSTLEIQRTEQGDSAMYLCASSLEGVTSGRAYNEQFFGPGTRLTVL.

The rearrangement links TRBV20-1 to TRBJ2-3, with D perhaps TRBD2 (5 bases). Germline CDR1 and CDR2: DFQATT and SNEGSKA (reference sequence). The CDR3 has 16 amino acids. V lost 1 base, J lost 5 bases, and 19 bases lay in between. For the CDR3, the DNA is TGCAGTGCTAGAGTAGGAGGTGGGATCTGGGGAGATACGCAGTATTTT. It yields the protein CSARVGGGIWGDTQYF.

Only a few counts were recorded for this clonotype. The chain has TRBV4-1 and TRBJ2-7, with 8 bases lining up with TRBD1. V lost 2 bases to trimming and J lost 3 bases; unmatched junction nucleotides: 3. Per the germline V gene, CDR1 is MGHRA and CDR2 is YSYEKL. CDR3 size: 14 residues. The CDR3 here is CASSQPTGVYEQYF. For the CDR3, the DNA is TGCGCCAGCAGCCAACCGACAGGGGTCTACGAGCAGTACTTC.